The 25 T cell receptor beta chains below come from one sample, sequenced in a study of siplizumab effects on memory and regulatory T cells (dated by TCRdb to about 2019). Receptor libraries were prepared by the immunoSEQ multiplex PCR assay. TCRdb holds this immuneACCESS table with in-frame rearrangements only. Some clones are missing; in checked studies, unresolved V genes explain under half, and the rest has no known cause. The sample table records about 91,000 clones; roughly 97% of these occur just once. The ten biggest clones cover under 0.04% of the sample. Sequenced sample: naive CD4+ T cells sorted from blood. What this sample's cell subset or site label stands for: unstimulated naive T cells. Receptor source: a human donor in good health.

The gene calls are TRBV2 and TRBJ1-1, with D tentatively TRBD1 (5 bases). Germline V gives CDR1 SNHLY, CDR2 FYNNEI. V was shortened by 4 bases and J by 1 base, with 10 bases between the two germline ends. The CDR3 is made up of 14 amino acids. CDR3 residues: CASSARGRNTEAFF. CDR3 DNA sequence: TGTGCCAGCAGTGCTAGGGGCCGGAACACTGAAGCTTTCTTT. Based on the CDR3 plus reference TRBV2 and TRBJ1-1, the full variable domain is EPEVTQTPSHQVTQMGQEVILRCVPISNHLYFYWYRQILGQKVEFLVSFYNNEISEKSEIFDDQFSVERPDGSNFTLKIRSTKLEDSAMYFCASSARGRNTEAFFGQGTRLTVV.

The rearrangement uses TRBV2 and TRBJ1-3, with D possibly being TRBD1 (5 bases). Between the trimmed V and J ends, which lost 6 bases and 1 base, there was a span of 10 bases. CDR3 length: 14 amino acids. Per germline, CDR1 SNHLY and CDR2 FYNNEI. The CDR3 reads CASSEQGSGNTIYF. CDR3 DNA: TGTGCCAGCAGCGAGCAGGGATCTGGAAACACCATATATTTT.

The chain combines TRBV5-6 with TRBJ1-6; a possible D gene is TRBD1 (6 bases). The V end was cut by 0 bases, the J end by 10 bases, with 11 bases between. Germline V gene data show CDR1 as SGHDT and CDR2 as YYEEEE. This CDR3 region has 14 residues. DNA of the CDR3: TGTGCCAGCAGCTTGGGGGGGCCTGGGTCACCCCTCCACTTT. Residues: CASSLGGPGSPLHF.

The CDR3 spells CASSHLAGNYEQYF. The CDR3 DNA is TGTGCCAGCAGCCACCTAGCGGGGAACTACGAGCAGTACTTC. The chain combines TRBV7-9 with TRBJ2-7, with TRBD2 identical over 9 bases. CDR1 is SEHNR and CDR2 is FQNEAQ in the germline V gene (reference sequence). CDR3 size: 14 residues. Germline trimming cut 5 bases from V and 3 bases from J; bases unmatched to any gene: 5.

In this sample, this clone turned up once. This chain connects TRBV5-1 to TRBJ2-7, with TRBD1 identical over 11 bases. Trimming cost V 3 bases and J 6 bases; bases outside gene matches: 14. Germline V gives CDR1 SGHRS, CDR2 YFSETQ. The CDR3 length is 17 residues. The DNA for the CDR3 is TGCGCCAGCAGCTCTATCCGTTCCGGGACAGGGGGAGTCGAGCAGTACTTC. Its protein is CASSSIRSGTGGVEQYF.

The V gene is TRBV28, the J gene TRBJ2-7; 9 nucleotides align to TRBD1. This CDR3 is 14 amino acids long. Germline CDR1 is MDHEN and CDR2 is SYDVKM. V lost 6 bases and J lost 6; bases outside the gene matches: 9. The DNA of the CDR3 is TGTGCCAGCAGACCGACAGGGGGTCTTCTCGAGCAGTACTTC. Its translation is CASRPTGGLLEQYF. The whole variable domain, remainder taken from reference TRBV28 and TRBJ2-7, is DVKVTQSSRYLVKRTGEKVFLECVQDMDHENMFWYRQDPGLGLRLIYFSYDVKMKEKGDIPEGYSVSREKKERFSLILESASTNQTSMYLCASRPTGGLLEQYFGPGTRLTVT.

The gene calls are TRBV5-1 and TRBJ2-7, with D perhaps being TRBD1 or TRBD2 (5 bases each). V lost 4 bases to trimming and J lost 5 bases, with 19 bases between them. Per germline, CDR1 SGHRS and CDR2 YFSETQ. CDR3 size: 15 residues. The CDR3 is CASSLSGTVTNEQYF. CDR3 DNA: TGCGCCAGCAGCCTGTCCGGGACGGTTACCAACGAGCAGTACTTC.

This clone was observed once. The chain has TRBV18 and TRBJ2-3; 9 bases align to TRBD2. V was pared by 5 bases and J by 0 bases, with 3 bases of the junction left unmatched. Germline V gene lookup returns CDR1 KGHSH and CDR2 LQKENI. The CDR3 has 15 residues. CDR3 residues: CASSIAGASTDTQYF. DNA for the CDR3: TGTGCCAGCTCAATAGCGGGAGCTAGCACAGATACGCAGTATTTT.

This chain links TRBV18 with TRBJ1-2, with TRBD1 as a possible D gene (5 bases). Trimming removed 3 bases at V and 6 bases at J, with 14 bases between. CDR3 size: 14 residues. CDR1 and CDR2 from the germline V gene are KGHSH and LQKENI. In nucleotides, the CDR3 is TGTGCCAGCTCACCCACCCAGAGGGGCAATGGCTACACCTTC. Residues: CASSPTQRGNGYTF.

This chain connects TRBV28 to TRBJ2-3, with a weak D call TRBD1 (5 bases). V lost 3 bases to trimming and J lost 9 bases, with 10 bases between them. The length of the CDR3 is 12 residues. Per the germline V gene, CDR1 is MDHEN and CDR2 is SYDVKM. For the CDR3, the DNA is TGTGCCAGCAGTTTCGGGCAGGGAACGCAGTATTTT. Protein product: CASSFGQGTQYF. The whole variable domain, remainder taken from reference TRBV28 and TRBJ2-3, is DVKVTQSSRYLVKRTGEKVFLECVQDMDHENMFWYRQDPGLGLRLIYFSYDVKMKEKGDIPEGYSVSREKKERFSLILESASTNQTSMYLCASSFGQGTQYFGPGTRLTVL.

The V and J genes are TRBV10-3 and TRBJ1-1; D might be TRBD1 (5 bases). CDR3 length equals 13 residues. Trimming pared 4 bases from V and 0 bases from J, leaving 6 bases between. The germline V gene encodes CDR1 ENHRY and CDR2 SYGVKD. CDR3 amino acids: CAISGQLNTEAFF. The CDR3 DNA is TGTGCCATCAGTGGACAGTTGAACACTGAAGCTTTCTTT.

V gene TRBV7-9 combines with J gene TRBJ1-1; TRBD1 matches 7 bases. The CDR3 covers 14 residues. CDR1 and CDR2 from the germline V gene are SEHNR and FQNEAQ (reference sequence). The ends lost 6 bases at V and 0 bases at J; junction bases unmatched: 4. As DNA, the CDR3 is TGTGCCAGCAGAGGGACAGACCTGAACACTGAAGCTTTCTTT. Translation: CASRGTDLNTEAFF.

V is TRBV7-3 and J is TRBJ2-5, with TRBD1 matching over 7 bases. With 3 bases clipped from V and 0 bases from J, the junction kept 1 base outside the gene matches. This CDR3 contains 14 residues. From germline, CDR1 is SGHTA and CDR2 FQGTGA. The DNA of the CDR3 is TGTGCCAGCAGCTTGGGACAGCACCAAGAGACCCAGTACTTC. As protein: CASSLGQHQETQYF.

This chain joins TRBV5-1 and TRBJ1-3; D gene unclear. Between the trimmed V and J ends, which lost 1 base and 3 bases, there was a span of 11 bases. Per the germline V gene, CDR1 is SGHRS and CDR2 is YFSETQ. The CDR3 is 15 amino acids. Here the CDR3 reads CASSLTYVGGNTIYF. In DNA form, the CDR3 reads TGCGCCAGCAGCTTGACTTACGTAGGTGGAAACACCATATATTTT.

The chain is built from TRBV11-1 and TRBJ2-3, with 7 nucleotides matching TRBD1. V trimming: 1 base; J trimming: 3 bases; junction bases outside the gene matches: 4. CDR1 is SGHAT, CDR2 FQDESV, per germline (reference sequence). The CDR3 is 15 residues long. The DNA of the CDR3 is TGTGCCAGCAGCTTAGGGCAGGGGGTGACAGATACGCAGTATTTT. Translation: CASSLGQGVTDTQYF.

The chain links TRBV4-2 to TRBJ1-6, with D uncertain. V dropped 1 base and J dropped 4 bases, with 5 bases sitting between them. Germline V gene lookup returns CDR1 LGHNA and CDR2 YNFKEQ. There are 14 residues in the CDR3. In DNA form, the CDR3 reads TGTGCCAGCAGCCAAGGACGGTATAATTCACCCCTCCACTTT. Translation: CASSQGRYNSPLHF.

The J gene is TRBJ1-3, the V gene TRBV5-1, with TRBD1 matching 9 bases. Germline CDR1 and CDR2: SGHRS and YFSETQ. The CDR3 is made up of 19 amino acids. Trimming at V came to 1 base and at J to 0 bases, leaving 11 bases not matched to a gene. CDR3 protein: CASSLRPGQGLGSGNTIYF. In nucleotides, the CDR3 is TGCGCCAGCAGCTTGAGACCGGGACAGGGTTTGGGCTCTGGAAACACCATATATTTT.

This chain links TRBV7-2 with TRBJ1-4; maybe TRBD1 (6 bases). Germline CDR1 and CDR2: SGHTA and FQGNSA. This CDR3 is 15 amino acids long. Trimming shortened V by 1 base and J by 8 bases, and 14 bases separated the two germline ends. Written as DNA, the CDR3 is TGTGCCAGCAGCTTAGAGCAGGGGATAGGCGAAAAACTGTTTTTT. Translation gives CASSLEQGIGEKLFF.

The chain employs TRBV30 and TRBJ1-5, with unresolved D. This CDR3 comprises 13 residues. Trimming pared 2 bases from V and 7 bases from J, leaving 12 bases between. Germline V gives CDR1 GTSNPN, CDR2 SVGIG (reference sequence). The CDR3 is CAWSPTVAQPQHF. The CDR3 nucleotides are TGTGCCTGGAGTCCTACGGTAGCACAGCCCCAGCATTTT. Using reference TRBV30 and TRBJ1-5 for the parts outside the CDR3, the full variable domain is SQTIHQWPATLVQPVGSPLSLECTVEGTSNPNLYWYRQAAGRGLQLLFYSVGIGQISSEVPQNLSASRPQDRQFILSSKKLLLSDSGFYLCAWSPTVAQPQHFGDGTRLSIL.

The chain employs TRBV4-1 and TRBJ1-3; D not resolved. The CDR3 has 19 amino acids. Deletions cut 0 bases from V and 0 bases from J, with 18 bases between. Germline assignment: CDR1 MGHRA and CDR2 YSYEKL. CDR3 sequence reads: CASSQEGVAGFYSGNTIYF. The CDR3 nucleotides read TGCGCCAGCAGCCAAGAGGGTGTGGCGGGATTCTACTCTGGAAACACCATATATTTT.

The chain links TRBV10-3 to TRBJ2-3; D is ambiguous. The CDR3 runs to 14 residues. Germline V gives CDR1 ENHRY, CDR2 SYGVKD. V was cut by 7 bases and J by 7 bases, with 18 bases left in between. The CDR3 sequence: CAITEHSAGHTQYF. The CDR3 nucleotides are TGTGCCATCACGGAGCATTCGGCCGGGCATACGCAGTATTTT.

The chain couples TRBV29-1 to TRBJ2-7, with D perhaps TRBD1 (5 bases). V was shortened by 4 bases and J by 6 bases, with 28 bases between the two germline ends. Germline V lookup: CDR1 SQVTM, CDR2 ANQGSEA. The CDR3 spans 17 residues. CDR3 in amino acids: CSVGRGPFQGDSLEQYF. In DNA, the CDR3 is TGCAGCGTTGGACGAGGTCCTTTCCAGGGCGACTCACTCGAGCAGTACTTC.

The chain carries TRBV29-1 and TRBJ2-2, with 7 bases matching TRBD1. This CDR3 spans 13 amino acids. The germline CDR1 and CDR2 sequences are SQVTM and ANQGSEA. Trimming took 6 bases from V and 2 from J; bases not matched to a gene: 3. This chain's CDR3 is CSVGDRNTGELFF. The CDR3 nucleotides read TGCAGCGTAGGGGACAGAAACACCGGGGAGCTGTTTTTT.

The chain employs TRBV6-5 and TRBJ1-1; 7 bases map to TRBD1. This CDR3 is built from 14 residues. In germline, CDR1 is MNHEY, CDR2 SVGAGI. V shed 6 bases, J shed 1 base, and the junction held 5 bases outside the gene matches. The CDR3 loop is CASRRDSANTEAFF. The CDR3 DNA reads as TGTGCCAGCAGGAGGGACAGCGCGAACACTGAAGCTTTCTTT.

The V and J genes are TRBV7-2 and TRBJ2-6; a possible D gene is TRBD1 (7 bases). This CDR3 has 14 residues. The V end lost 4 bases, the J end lost 12 bases, and 16 bases lay between the germline ends. In germline, CDR1 is SGHTA, CDR2 FQGNSA. DNA of the CDR3: TGTGCCAGCAGCTCTCGGGGGACAGTTCGCGTCCTGACTTTC. Amino acids: CASSSRGTVRVLTF.